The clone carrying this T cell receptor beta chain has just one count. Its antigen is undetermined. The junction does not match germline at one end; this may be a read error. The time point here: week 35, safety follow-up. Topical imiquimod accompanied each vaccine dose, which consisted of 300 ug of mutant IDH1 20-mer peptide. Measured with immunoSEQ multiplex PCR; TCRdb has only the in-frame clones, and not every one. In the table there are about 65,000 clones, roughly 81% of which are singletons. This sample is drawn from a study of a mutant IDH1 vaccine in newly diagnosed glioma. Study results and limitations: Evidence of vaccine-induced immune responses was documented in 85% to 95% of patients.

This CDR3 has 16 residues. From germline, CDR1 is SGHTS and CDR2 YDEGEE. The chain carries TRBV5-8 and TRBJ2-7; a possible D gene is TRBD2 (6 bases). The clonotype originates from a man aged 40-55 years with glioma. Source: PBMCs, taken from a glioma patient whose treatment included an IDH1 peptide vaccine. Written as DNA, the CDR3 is TGTGCCAGCAGCTTGGCTGACGGGAGAGACTCCCACGAGCAGTACTTC. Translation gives CASSLADGRDSHEQYF. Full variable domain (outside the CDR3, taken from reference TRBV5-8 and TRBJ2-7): EAGVTQSPTHLIKTRGQQATLRCSPISGHTSVYWYQQALGLGLQFLLWYDEGEERNRGNFPPRFSGRQFPNYSSELNVNALELEDSALYLCASSLADGRDSHEQYFGPGTRLTVT.